This TCR beta chain stems from a study of identical twins. V lost 0 bases and J lost 4; bases outside the gene matches: 10. The V gene's germline CDR1 is LGHNA and CDR2 YSLEER. This CDR3 contains 18 residues. This clonotype showed up just a few times. TCRdb re-derived calls from the 5' RACE reads in MiXCR, one entry per CDR3 protein. This table has hundreds of thousands of distinct CDR3 sequences, approximately 25% appearing once. These data also formed part of another study, on T cells expressing NK-cell markers. As that report states: HCMV seropositivity marked most of the eight sequenced donors; one was seronegative. In several experiments, an anti-gamma-delta TCR antibody restricted sorting to alpha-beta TCR T cells.

Sequencing was carried out using CD4+ T cells sorted from blood. This receptor was taken from a woman under 30 in good health. The V call is TRBV4-3, the J call TRBJ2-3, with 10 positions matching TRBD2. The CDR3 sequence: CASSQEYSGRGWADTQYF. Written as DNA, the CDR3 is TGCGCCAGCAGCCAAGAATACAGCGGGAGGGGATGGGCAGATACGCAGTATTTT.